A selection of T cell receptor beta chains follows, all from one sample in a study of T cell responses to AZD1222 COVID-19 vaccine. TCRdb keeps only in-frame clones here, not all; method: immunoSEQ multiplex PCR. Found here are some 140,000 clones, 75% to 90% of them singletons; the top ten hold over 3.5%. Sequences were derived from peripheral blood, sampled on day 0 of AZD1222 vaccination. The receptors derive from an adult in good health. Both conserved end residues are part of each CDR3. The D gene is left open where the match is weak. Clone size is shown for a subset of rows, as once, few, many or a class of expanded clone.

j_gene,v_gene,len,d_gene,abundance,CDR3aa,CDR3nt
TRBJ1-1,TRBV6-1,15,-,-,CASSEARHRGTEAFF,TGTGCCAGCAGTGAAGCGAGGCACCGTGGGACTGAAGCTTTCTTT
TRBJ2-2,TRBV19,13,-,-,CASTSTESGELFF,TGTGCCAGTACCTCGACAGAAAGCGGGGAGCTGTTTTTT
TRBJ2-5,TRBV6-1,15,-,-,CASSEGDTGWETQYF,TGTGCCAGCAGTGAAGGAGACACGGGGTGGGAGACCCAGTACTTC
TRBJ2-3,TRBV19,16,-,-,CASSIRGRGATDTQYF,TGTGCCAGTAGTATTAGGGGACGAGGGGCCACAGATACGCAGTATTTT
TRBJ1-1,TRBV5-1,13,-,few,CASFLDVNTEAFF,TGCGCCAGCTTCCTAGACGTAAACACTGAAGCTTTCTTT
TRBJ1-1,TRBV5-1,15,-,-,CASSAGQSKNTEAFF,TGCGCCAGCAGCGCGGGACAATCTAAGAACACTGAAGCTTTCTTT
TRBJ1-3,TRBV30,15,-,few,CAWSGRGGSGNTIYF,TGTGCCTGGAGTGGCCGGGGGGGTTCTGGAAACACCATATATTTT
TRBJ1-2,TRBV6-5,15,-,-,CASSPPDRPSYGYTF,TGTGCCAGCAGCCCGCCCGACAGGCCCAGCTATGGCTACACCTTC
TRBJ2-6,TRBV10-3,18,-,-,CAIAPGGTAFSGANVLTF,TGTGCCATTGCCCCAGGGGGGACAGCCTTTTCTGGGGCCAACGTCCTGACTTTC
TRBJ2-1,TRBV19,13,-,-,CASSINRHNEQFF,TGTGCCAGTAGTATAAACAGACACAATGAGCAGTTCTTC
TRBJ2-7,TRBV4-1,15,TRBD1,-,CASSLRDRGQGEQYF,TGCGCCAGCAGCCTCCGGGACAGGGGCCAGGGGGAGCAGTACTTC
TRBJ2-2,TRBV5-6,13,-,-,CASSSGTTGELFF,TGTGCCAGCAGCTCCGGGACTACCGGGGAGCTGTTTTTT
TRBJ2-1,TRBV5-1,13,-,-,CASSDLVDNEQFF,TGCGCCAGCAGCGACCTAGTGGACAATGAGCAGTTCTTC
TRBJ2-6,TRBV5-1,14,-,once,CASSLGSGANVLTF,TGCGCCAGCAGCTTGGGAAGTGGGGCCAACGTCCTGACTTTC
TRBJ1-2,TRBV3-1/TRBV3-2,16,TRBD1,few,CASSRRRTGKVLSYTF,TGTGCCAGCAGCCGCCGGAGGACAGGGAAAGTTTTGAGCTACACCTTC
TRBJ2-6,TRBV7-2,18,TRBD1,-,CASRPGTGDSSGANVLTF,TGTGCCAGCAGACCCGGGACAGGGGATAGCTCTGGGGCCAACGTCCTGACTTTC
TRBJ2-7,TRBV6-6,14,-,-,CASSPHGKAYEQYF,TGTGCCAGCAGTCCCCATGGTAAAGCCTACGAGCAGTACTTC
TRBJ1-2,TRBV19,12,-,-,CASSPDNYGYTF,TGTGCCAGTAGTCCGGACAACTATGGCTACACCTTC
TRBJ1-5,TRBV19,15,-,-,CASSEGLRGNQPQHF,TGTGCCAGTAGTGAGGGACTTCGGGGCAATCAGCCCCAGCATTTT
TRBJ1-6,TRBV18,18,TRBD1,-,CASSDWTGQGANNSPLHF,TGTGCCAGCTCAGATTGGACGGGACAGGGGGCGAATAATTCACCCCTCCACTTT
TRBJ1-6,TRBV7-9,14,-,-,CASSPPGQDSPLHF,TGTGCCAGCAGCCCGCCGGGACAAGATTCACCCCTCCACTTT
TRBJ1-5,TRBV2,13,-,-,CASSEEANQPQHF,TGTGCCAGCAGTGAAGAGGCAAATCAGCCCCAGCATTTT
TRBJ1-2,TRBV4-1,14,-,-,CASSQGAANYGYTF,TGCGCCAGCAGCCAAGGGGCAGCTAACTATGGCTACACCTTC
TRBJ2-7,TRBV5-1,15,TRBD1,-,CASSPPGQATYEQYF,TGCGCCAGCAGCCCCCCGGGACAGGCGACCTACGAGCAGTACTTC
TRBJ2-2,TRBV20-1,16,TRBD2,-,CSASFSGGANTGELFF,TGCAGTGCTAGTTTTAGCGGGGGAGCGAACACCGGGGAGCTGTTTTTT
TRBJ1-1,TRBV30,13,TRBD1,-,CAWRGTVNTEAFF,TGTGCCTGGAGGGGGACAGTGAACACTGAAGCTTTCTTT
TRBJ1-6,TRBV5-8,14,-,-,CASSLGPNNSPLHF,TGTGCCAGCAGCTTAGGCCCTAATAATTCACCCCTCCACTTT
TRBJ1-6,TRBV9,15,-,-,CASSVVGHYNSPLHF,TGTGCCAGCAGCGTAGTCGGGCACTATAATTCACCCCTCCACTTT
TRBJ2-7,TRBV7-8,14,TRBD1,-,CASSQRQGPYEQYF,TGTGCCAGCAGCCAACGACAGGGGCCCTACGAGCAGTACTTC
TRBJ1-1,TRBV30,12,-,-,CAWNQGNTEAFF,TGTGCCTGGAATCAGGGGAACACTGAAGCTTTCTTT
TRBJ2-7,TRBV24-1,15,-,-,CATSDSRGTSYEQYF,TGTGCCACCAGTGATTCAAGGGGGACTTCCTACGAGCAGTACTTC
TRBJ1-1,TRBV28,16,-,medium-sized,CASSLPRGVVRAKAFF,TGTGCCAGCAGTTTACCCCGCGGAGTGGTTAGGGCTAAAGCTTTCTTT
TRBJ1-1,TRBV2,16,-,-,CASSEGTRTGGSEAFF,TGTGCCAGCAGTGAAGGAACCAGAACCGGAGGGTCTGAAGCTTTCTTT
TRBJ1-5,TRBV30,13,-,-,CAWTPGSNQPQHF,TGTGCCTGGACTCCAGGTAGCAATCAGCCCCAGCATTTT
TRBJ2-3,TRBV4-2,16,TRBD2,-,CASSQDFAGGLGTQYF,TGTGCCAGCAGCCAAGATTTCGCGGGGGGCCTCGGTACGCAGTATTTT
TRBJ2-3,TRBV10-1,14,-,-,CASSESVGTDTQYF,TGCGCCAGCAGTGAGTCGGTGGGCACAGATACGCAGTATTTT
TRBJ2-2,TRBV11-2,17,TRBD2,-,CASSFLAGGLTPGELFF,TGTGCCAGCAGCTTCCTAGCGGGGGGGCTTACCCCCGGGGAGCTGTTTTTT
TRBJ1-1,TRBV25-1,12,TRBD1,-,CATVPGQGKAFF,TGTGCCACCGTCCCGGGACAGGGCAAAGCTTTCTTT
TRBJ1-5,TRBV28,15,-,once,CASSLSGQWFQPQHF,TGTGCCAGCAGTTTATCAGGGCAATGGTTCCAGCCCCAGCATTTT
TRBJ1-5,TRBV27,13,TRBD1,-,CASGGQGNQPQHF,TGTGCCAGCGGGGGACAGGGCAATCAGCCCCAGCATTTT
TRBJ1-5,TRBV6-5,13,-,-,CASSRDLNQPQHF,TGTGCCAGCAGCCGGGATCTTAATCAGCCCCAGCATTTT
TRBJ1-1,TRBV25-1,13,-,-,CASSGTLNTEAFF,TGTGCCAGCAGTGGGACACTGAACACTGAAGCTTTCTTT
TRBJ2-1,TRBV29-1,14,-,-,CSVAPTGPPNEQFF,TGCAGCGTTGCACCGACCGGGCCTCCTAATGAGCAGTTCTTC
TRBJ2-3,TRBV9,17,TRBD1,-,CASSALGGTVRTDTQYF,TGTGCCAGCAGCGCCCTAGGGGGCACCGTCCGCACAGATACGCAGTATTTT
TRBJ1-5,TRBV6-6,14,TRBD1,-,CASSGGQGNQPQHF,TGTGCCAGCAGTGGGGGACAGGGTAATCAGCCCCAGCATTTT
TRBJ1-3,TRBV18,18,TRBD1,-,CASSGVSRGQHSGNTIYF,TGTGCCAGCTCAGGAGTTTCACGGGGACAGCACTCTGGAAACACCATATATTTT
TRBJ2-1,TRBV18,15,-,-,CASSPDQLSYNEQFF,TGTGCCAGCTCACCAGATCAGCTCAGCTACAATGAGCAGTTCTTC
TRBJ1-1,TRBV2,15,-,-,CASSDLNGLNTEAFF,TGTGCCAGCAGTGACCTAAACGGGTTGAACACTGAAGCTTTCTTT
TRBJ2-4,TRBV5-5,15,-,-,CASSLAMGVQNIQYF,TGTGCCAGCAGCTTGGCCATGGGGGTGCAAAACATTCAGTACTTC
TRBJ1-5,TRBV6-2/TRBV6-3,16,TRBD1,-,CASSYPFRTGNQPQHF,TGTGCCAGCAGTTACCCCTTTCGGACAGGGAATCAGCCCCAGCATTTT
TRBJ1-1,TRBV3-1/TRBV3-2,13,-,-,CASSRGPNTEAFF,TGTGCCAGCAGCCGAGGCCCGAACACTGAAGCTTTCTTT
TRBJ1-5,TRBV6-5,14,-,-,CASSYKRVEQPQHF,TGTGCCAGCAGTTACAAGAGGGTGGAGCAGCCCCAGCATTTT
TRBJ1-2,TRBV6-5,15,-,few,CASSYKQGNNYGYTF,TGTGCCAGCAGTTACAAACAGGGAAATAACTATGGCTACACCTTC
TRBJ1-1,TRBV14,13,TRBD1,-,CASSQAVQGKAFF,TGTGCCAGCAGCCAAGCGGTACAGGGGAAAGCTTTCTTT